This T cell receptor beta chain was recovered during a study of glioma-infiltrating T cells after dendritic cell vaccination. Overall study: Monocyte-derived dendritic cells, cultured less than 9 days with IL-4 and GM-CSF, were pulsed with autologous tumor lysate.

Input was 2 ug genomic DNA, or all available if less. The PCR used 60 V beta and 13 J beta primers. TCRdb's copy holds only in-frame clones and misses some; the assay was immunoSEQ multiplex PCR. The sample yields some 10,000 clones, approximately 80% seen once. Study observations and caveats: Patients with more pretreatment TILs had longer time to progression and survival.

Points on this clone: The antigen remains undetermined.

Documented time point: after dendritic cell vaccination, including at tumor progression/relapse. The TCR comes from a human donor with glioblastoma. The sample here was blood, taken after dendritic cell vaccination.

CDR3 sequence (DNA): TGTGCCAGCGGGCTGTCCCCCTACTTC. This translates into CASGLSPYF. This chain joins TRBV6-1 and TRBJ2-7; unclear D gene. CDR3 size: 9 residues. The V gene lost 8 bases and the J gene lost 13 bases, with 12 bases spanning the gap. Germline CDR1 is MNHNS and CDR2 is SASEGT.